Described below is a single TCR beta chain sequence and its context. Per the authors' pipeline: Nucleated cell counts were estimated from reference gene primer amplification. Libraries were prepared by immunoSEQ multiplex PCR; TCRdb keeps only in-frame clonotypes and omits some of them. V, J and clone size are taken as reported in that table, and D and trimming were inferred from the DNA itself. The sample includes about 190,000 clones, roughly 78% of them seen just once. The data belong to a study of blood T cell repertoires in COVID-19. Study background: COVID-19 samples from acute and convalescent phases originated in the United States, Italy and Spain. Nucleic acid was either cDNA or gDNA, and it came from T cells, B-cell-depleted T cells, or PBMCs.

Material: peripheral blood. The clonotype originates from a woman aged 80 or over with active or convalescent COVID-19.

The CDR3 sequence is CASSLRQGSTDTQYF. The DNA of the CDR3 is TGTGCCAGCAGCCTCCGACAAGGAAGCACAGATACGCAGTATTTT. The chain employs TRBV3-1 (or the pseudogene TRBV3-2) and TRBJ2-3; D ambiguous. The germline V gene encodes CDR1 LGHDT and CDR2 YNNKEL (reference sequence). V lost 4 bases and J 0 bases, leaving 11 bases between the germline ends. The CDR3 is 15 amino acids.